The 30 T cell receptor beta chains below were found in one sample sequenced in a study. From the 5' RACE reads, TCRdb called clonotypes with MiXCR, one entry per CDR3 protein. The table includes over 30,000 distinct CDR3 sequences, under 30% detected once. Material for sequencing was naive CD4+ T cells sorted from a lymph node. As to subset: naive CD4+ T cells, CD4+CD45RA+CD25-. These receptors were obtained from a female donor with breast cancer.

This clonotype showed up just a few times. The chain combines TRBV5-1 with TRBJ1-1; D gene uncertain. This CDR3 has 15 amino acids. The germline CDR1 and CDR2 sequences are SGHRS and YFSETQ. With 4 bases removed from V and 3 bases from J, the gap between germline ends came to 16 bases. The CDR3 reads CASSTSGLWDTEAFF. The CDR3 DNA reads as TGCGCCAGCAGCACCTCAGGTTTGTGGGACACTGAAGCTTTCTTT.

The chain is built from TRBV5-1 and TRBJ2-5; D unresolved. CDR1 is SGHRS and CDR2 is YFSETQ in the germline V gene. V gave up 0 bases and J gave up 5 bases, with 5 bases separating them. This CDR3 is 12 amino acids long. Here the CDR3 reads CASSLGVETQYF. The DNA for the CDR3 is TGCGCCAGCAGCTTGGGAGTGGAGACCCAGTACTTC.

This clonotype was seen only a few times. V usage is TRBV28 and J usage is TRBJ2-1; D not certain. Germline V gives CDR1 MDHEN, CDR2 SYDVKM. The CDR3 is 12 residues long. Trimming took 6 bases from V and 6 from J, leaving 9 bases between them. CDR3 nucleotides: TGTGCCAGCAGATTACAGCGCAATGAGCAGTTCTTC. Residues: CASRLQRNEQFF.

Points on this clonotype: As the CDR3 is not closed by the conserved phenylalanine or tryptophan, this likely results from a read error. The chain is built from TRBV20-1 and TRBJ1-2, with a tentative D call TRBD1 (5 bases). Germline assignment: CDR1 DFQATT and CDR2 SNEGSKA (reference sequence). Trimming took 2 bases from V and 8 from J, leaving 18 bases between them. The CDR3 length is 14 residues. The CDR3 nucleotides read TGCAGTGCTAGACGACCGGGACCCCAACCGGGCTACACCGTC. This codes for CSARRPGPQPGYTV.

This clonotype has just a few counts. The chain has TRBV24-1 and TRBJ2-3; no reliable D call. Per the germline V gene, CDR1 is KGHDR and CDR2 is SFDVKD. This CDR3 comprises 14 residues. Trimming stripped 4 bases from V and 6 bases from J, with 13 bases between. Here the CDR3 DNA reads TGTGCCACCAGTGACCTAACTACGGAGGATACGCAGTATTTT. Protein product: CATSDLTTEDTQYF.

With regard to this clonotype: A much larger clone differs by one base, so this may be a read error. The genes are TRBV7-9 and TRBJ2-7; a possible D gene is TRBD1 (5 bases). The length of the CDR3 is 15 residues. Germline V gene data show CDR1 as SEHNR and CDR2 as FQNEAQ (reference sequence). In DNA form, the CDR3 reads TGTGTCAGCAGCTCCGGCAGGGTGCTCTCCTACGAGCAGTACTTC. Translated, it gives CVSSSGRVLSYEQYF.

This clonotype was observed many times. The V call is TRBV5-1, the J call TRBJ2-7; 7 bases line up with TRBD1. CDR3 size: 14 residues. Germline-derived CDR1 and CDR2 are SGHRS and YFSETQ. V gave up 5 bases and J gave up 2 bases; unmatched junction bases: 7. CDR3 sequence reads: CASRSAGQAYEQYF. In nucleotides, the CDR3 is TGCGCCAGCAGATCCGCCGGACAGGCCTACGAGCAGTACTTC.

This clonotype was counted a few times. CDR3 protein: CASRTPAGGGQETQYF. In DNA form, the CDR3 reads TGTGCCAGCAGGACCCCGGCAGGGGGGGGCCAAGAGACCCAGTACTTC. The V and J genes are TRBV2 and TRBJ2-5; D possibly matches TRBD1 or TRBD2 (7 bases each). V was trimmed by 6 bases and J by 1 base, leaving 18 bases between them. The germline gives CDR1 SNHLY, CDR2 FYNNEI. The CDR3 runs 16 residues.

This clonotype turned up a few times. The chain couples TRBV3-1 to TRBJ2-2; D is ambiguous. Germline V gene data show CDR1 as LGHDT and CDR2 as YNNKEL (reference sequence). This CDR3 comprises 13 residues. V was clipped by 1 base and J by 5 bases, with 5 bases between them. CDR3 amino acids: CASSQVGTGELFF. The CDR3 DNA sequence: TGTGCCAGCAGCCAAGTTGGTACCGGGGAGCTGTTTTTT.

This clonotype was found a few times. This chain connects TRBV7-2 to TRBJ2-7; tentatively, D is TRBD2 (6 bases). The CDR3 totals 17 residues. Trimming left V 5 bases short and J 4 bases short, with 24 bases between. The germline V gene has CDR1 SGHTA and CDR2 FQGNSA. CDR3: CASSRLLAQRRLYEQYF. CDR3 bases: TGTGCCAGCAGCCGTTTACTAGCTCAGAGAAGACTGTACGAGCAGTACTTC.

The V and J genes are TRBV7-2 and TRBJ1-5; the match to TRBD1 covers 7 bases. This CDR3 has 15 residues. Per germline, CDR1 SGHTA and CDR2 FQGNSA. The V and J ends lost 5 bases and 7 bases, in that order; junction bases with no gene match: 11. CDR3: CASSRQGWAAQPQHF. For the CDR3, the DNA is TGTGCCAGCAGCAGACAGGGATGGGCGGCACAGCCCCAGCATTTT.

This clonotype was picked up a small number of times. The chain employs TRBV7-3 and TRBJ1-1, with TRBD1 identical over 8 bases. V lost 3 bases, J lost 0 bases, and 6 bases stayed unmatched. The germline V gene has CDR1 SGHTA and CDR2 FQGTGA. CDR3 size: 16 residues. CDR3 bases: TGTGCCAGCAGCTTCAAAAGGACAGGGATGAACACTGAAGCTTTCTTT. This translates into CASSFKRTGMNTEAFF.

The V call is TRBV28, the J call TRBJ1-2, with 8 nucleotides matching TRBD1. J lost 7 bases, V lost 7 bases, and 11 bases had no gene match. The CDR3 is 14 amino acids. CDR1 is MDHEN and CDR2 is SYDVKM in the germline V gene. The CDR3 DNA follows: TGTGCCAGCAACCGCGACAGGGGTCAACTTGGCTACACCTTC. Protein sequence: CASNRDRGQLGYTF.

This clonotype was detected once. A read error is possible here, since a much larger clone lies one base away. The chain has TRBV10-3 and TRBJ1-1; D possibly corresponds to TRBD1 (5 bases). This CDR3 spans 15 amino acids. Trimming removed 2 bases from V and 6 bases from J, with 16 bases in between. Germline V gene sequence: CDR1 ENHRY, CDR2 SYGVKD. The CDR3 DNA reads as TGTGCCATCAGTGAGCCGCCGAGGGACGGGCCTGAAGCTTTCTTT. Amino acid sequence: CAISEPPRDGPEAFF.

This clonotype appeared many times. V usage is TRBV20-1 and J usage is TRBJ1-5, with 7 bases aligning to TRBD1. CDR3 length: 15 amino acids. With V trimmed by 3 bases and J by 5 bases, 10 bases remained unmatched. CDR1 and CDR2 (germline): DFQATT, SNEGSKA (reference sequence). The DNA for the CDR3 is TGCAGTGCTAGGGGGCGACAGGGAGGCTATCAGCCCCAGCATTTT. Its protein is CSARGRQGGYQPQHF.

This chain joins TRBV27 and TRBJ2-2; 7 bases agree with TRBD1. The CDR3 is 12 residues long. Germline CDR1 MNHEY, CDR2 SMNVEV (reference sequence). The V gene end was trimmed by 6 bases and the J gene end by 5 bases; junction bases not matched to a gene: 0. DNA for the CDR3: TGTGCCAGCAGACAGGGGACCGGGGAGCTGTTTTTT. Amino acids: CASRQGTGELFF.

The chain is built from TRBV5-1 and TRBJ2-5; 9 positions agree with TRBD1. CDR3 length equals 14 residues. Trimming took 3 bases from V and 4 from J; bases not matched to a gene: 4. CDR1 is SGHRS, CDR2 YFSETQ, per germline. The CDR3 reads CASSSGQGPETQYF. CDR3 sequence (DNA): TGCGCCAGCAGCTCCGGACAGGGGCCAGAGACCCAGTACTTC.

Ten or more counts support this clonotype. The gene calls are TRBV7-3 and TRBJ1-1; 12 positions agree with TRBD1. Per the germline V gene, CDR1 is SGHTA and CDR2 is FQGTGA. The CDR3 is made up of 17 amino acids. Trimming removed 2 bases from V and 3 bases from J; junction bases left unmatched: 7. CDR3 in amino acids: CASSLGTGGARDTEAFF. CDR3 nucleotide sequence: TGTGCCAGCAGCTTAGGGACAGGGGGCGCCCGGGACACTGAAGCTTTCTTT.

With respect to this clonotype: A junction end diverges from the germline sequence, so it may reflect a read error. V usage is TRBV5-1 and J usage is TRBJ1-1; D not certain. From germline, CDR1 is SGHRS and CDR2 YFSETQ. The length of the CDR3 is 14 residues. For the CDR3, the DNA is TGCACCAGCAGCTTGGAACCGGAGCTGACTGAAGCTTTCTTT. Amino acid sequence: CTSSLEPELTEAFF.

In this sample, this clonotype turned up many times. The chain joins TRBV20-1 to TRBJ2-1; no definite D call. The CDR3 runs to 16 residues. Trimming took off 2 bases at V and 4 bases at J, with 18 bases between the two ends. Germline CDR1 reads DFQATT; CDR2 reads SNEGSKA (reference sequence). In DNA, the CDR3 is TGCAGTGCTAGAAACTCCAGGTTCACTCTTTACAATGAGCAGTTCTTC. Translated, it gives CSARNSRFTLYNEQFF.

This clonotype came up a few times. The chain joins TRBV10-3 to TRBJ2-7, with no clear D. The germline V gene has CDR1 ENHRY and CDR2 SYGVKD. The CDR3 is 11 residues long. With 2 bases removed from V and 4 bases from J, the gap between germline ends came to 3 bases. Here the CDR3 DNA reads TGTGCCATCAGTGAGGGGTACGAGCAGTACTTC. Its protein product is CAISEGYEQYF.

Sample share makes this clonotype medium-sized. The chain carries TRBV20-1 and TRBJ1-2; no clear D gene. Germline CDR1 DFQATT, CDR2 SNEGSKA (reference sequence). The V end lost 6 bases, the J end lost 4 bases, and 15 bases lay between the germline ends. The CDR3 extends over 13 amino acids. CDR3 sequence reads: CSAPTGFGYGYTF. The DNA for the CDR3 is TGCAGTGCCCCGACCGGCTTTGGCTATGGCTACACCTTC.

The chain joins TRBV4-2 to TRBJ2-5; 12 bases map to TRBD1. Germline values: CDR1 LGHNA, CDR2 YNFKEQ. This CDR3 has 16 amino acids. V lost 4 bases to trimming and J lost 5 bases; unmatched junction nucleotides: 8. The CDR3 sequence is CASSLYPGTGGETQYF. The CDR3 coding sequence is TGTGCCAGCAGCCTATACCCCGGGACAGGGGGCGAGACCCAGTACTTC.

This clonotype was seen more than once but under ten times. DNA of the CDR3: TGTGCCAGCAGTTTACGTACCCGTTCTTTTGCCGGGGAGCTGTTTTTT. Its translation: CASSLRTRSFAGELFF. The rearrangement joins TRBV12-3 or TRBV12-4 to TRBJ2-2; D is unclear. V shed 2 bases and J shed 6 bases, with 16 bases lying between them. This CDR3 contains 16 residues.

To note about this clonotype: One end of the junction is discordant with germline, which a read error may explain. The chain couples TRBV29-1 to TRBJ2-1; 9 nucleotides line up with TRBD2. Germline CDR1 and CDR2: SQVTM and ANQGSEA. The CDR3 has 15 amino acids. In DNA, the CDR3 is TGCAGCGTCGAACCCACTAGCGGGCCATCAAATGAGCGGTTCTTC. It specifies CSVEPTSGPSNERFF.

Ten or more counts support this clonotype. V gene TRBV3-1 combines with J gene TRBJ2-7; D might be TRBD1 or TRBD2, each matching 5 bases. Trimming cost V 4 bases and J 1 base, with 17 bases left between them. The CDR3 spans 16 residues. Germline assignment: CDR1 LGHDT and CDR2 YNNKEL (reference sequence). Here the CDR3 DNA reads TGTGCCAGCAGCCCCCTGACTCGAGGGGCTTCCTACGAGCAGTACTTC. Translated: CASSPLTRGASYEQYF.

This clonotype appeared a few times. This sequence may be a read error, since a much larger clone differs from it by one base. V is TRBV6-2 or TRBV6-3 and J is TRBJ1-5; 12 bases are shared with TRBD1. The length of the CDR3 is 15 residues. The germline CDR1 and CDR2 sequences are MNHEY and SVGEGT. CDR3 residues: CASGYPGQGAKPQHF. The CDR3 DNA is TGTGCCAGCGGTTATCCGGGACAGGGGGCGAAGCCCCAGCATTTT.

This clonotype was counted ten times or more. J is TRBJ2-5 and V is TRBV21-1; the D call in the table, TRBD2, was not verified against the DNA. TRBV21-1 has pseudogene status. This CDR3 comprises 16 residues. The CDR3 loop reads CASSKAVLAGGETQYF. CDR3 DNA: TGTGCCAGCAGCAAAGCGGTACTAGCCGGAGGCGAGACCCAGTACTTC.

This clonotype appeared many times. The chain uses TRBV7-8 and TRBJ1-1; 7 positions match TRBD1. CDR1 is SGHVS, CDR2 FQNEAQ, per germline. V gave up 4 bases and J gave up 5 bases; unmatched junction bases: 7. The CDR3 is 14 residues long. This CDR3 reads CASSSDRAGTEAFF. In nucleotides, the CDR3 is TGTGCCAGCAGCTCCGACAGGGCAGGGACTGAAGCTTTCTTT.

This clonotype has only a few counts. The chain couples TRBV5-1 to TRBJ2-2; no clear D. Germline-derived CDR1 and CDR2 are SGHRS and YFSETQ. The CDR3 contains 13 residues. The V gene lost 3 bases and the J gene lost 5 bases, with 8 bases spanning the gap. CDR3 in amino acids: CASSSSWTGELFF. CDR3 in DNA: TGCGCCAGCAGCTCCTCCTGGACCGGGGAGCTGTTTTTT.